Listed below are T cell receptor beta chains from one sample, sequenced in a study of cytomegalovirus exposure and HLA in healthy donors. Produced via immunoSEQ multiplex PCR; TCRdb's table is partial and in-frame only. The data hold 200,000 to 250,000 clones, with 80% to 85% observed a single time. Material for sequencing was PBMCs. All receptors derive from a woman in her 30s in good health and CMV-seropositive. CDR3s include the opening cysteine and the closing phenylalanine or tryptophan. Each record gives: D gene, J gene, V gene, clone size, CDR3 DNA, CDR3 protein. A D gene is named only where the DNA matches it firmly. The size of a clone is reported for some rows only, either as once, few or many, or as a class for expanded clones.

>TRBD1|TRBJ2-4|TRBV5-1|.
TGCGCCAGCAGCTCGGGACAGGGGGGAACGCGGAACATTCAGTACTTC
CASSSGQGGTRNIQYF
>.|TRBJ1-2|TRBV9|.
TGTGCCAGCAGCGTAGCGGGATATGGCTACACCTTC
CASSVAGYGYTF
>.|TRBJ1-2|TRBV4-1|.
TGCGCCAGCAGCCAAGTGGGCTATGGCTACACCTTT
CASSQVGYGYTF
>.|TRBJ1-1|TRBV5-1|few
TGCGCCAGCAGCTCCGCGGAACAGGTGAACACTGAAGCTTTCTTT
CASSSAEQVNTEAFF
>TRBD2|TRBJ2-4|TRBV6-1|.
TGTGCCAGCAGTGAAGCCCGGACTAGTGTTGCCAAAAACATTCAGTACTTC
CASSEARTSVAKNIQYF
>.|TRBJ2-2|TRBV6-5|.
TGTGCCAGCAGTGGGGCAGCGTTGAACACCGGGGAGCTGTTTTTT
CASSGAALNTGELFF
>.|TRBJ1-1|TRBV28|.
TGTGCCAGCAAAGGTCAAGACACTGAAGCTTTCTTT
CASKGQDTEAFF
>.|TRBJ1-5|TRBV19|.
TGTGCCAGTAGTATCGGTGTTAGCAATCAGCCCCAGCATTTT
CASSIGVSNQPQHF
>.|TRBJ2-7|TRBV28|few
TGTGCCGTTATTTCCGGGGACCGCTACGAGCAGTACTTC
CAVISGDRYEQYF
>.|TRBJ1-2|TRBV9|.
TGTGCCAGCAGCGTAGACGGCGGGGATGGCTACACCTTC
CASSVDGGDGYTF
>.|TRBJ1-1|TRBV5-4|.
TGTGCCAGCAGCCGCACTTGGGACACCACTGAAGCTTTCTTT
CASSRTWDTTEAFF
>TRBD2|TRBJ2-7|TRBV4-1|.
TGCGCCAGCAGCCAGGGGACTAGCCGGAGTGTCCACGAGCAGTACTTC
CASSQGTSRSVHEQYF
>.|TRBJ2-6|TRBV5-1|few
TGCGCCAGCAGCCCCCCCCAGGGGGCCAACGTCCTGACTTTC
CASSPPQGANVLTF
>.|TRBJ2-1|TRBV6-4|.
TGTGCCAGCAGTGAGGAGCGGGCGTCCTACAATGAGCAGTTCTTC
CASSEERASYNEQFF
>TRBD2|TRBJ2-7|TRBV6-6|.
TGTGCCAGCATAAAAAGTATGGGAGGGAGCTCCTACGAGCAGTACTTC
CASIKSMGGSSYEQYF
>TRBD2|TRBJ2-7|TRBV7-3|.
TGTGCCAGCAGCTTAAATCGGGGGGACGAGCAGTACTTC
CASSLNRGDEQYF
>TRBD2|TRBJ2-1|TRBV6-8|.
TGTGCCAGCAGTTACTGGGTGTCTAGCGGGAGCAATGAGCAGTTCTTC
CASSYWVSSGSNEQFF
>.|TRBJ1-2|TRBV5-1|.
TGCGCCAGCAGCTCGACCGCTCTTACGACAGCCCAAGCTAACTATGGCTACACCTTC
CASSSTALTTAQANYGYTF
>.|TRBJ1-2|TRBV9|few
TGTGCCAGCAGCCTCGGACAGCTTCCTAACTATGGCTACACCTTC
CASSLGQLPNYGYTF
>TRBD1|TRBJ1-1|TRBV30|once
TGTGCCTGGAGATTAAAAGGGGGCTCCAGGGAAGCTTTCTTT
CAWRLKGGSREAFF
>.|TRBJ1-5|TRBV9|few
TGTGCCAGCAGCGTATTCAGGGCGGATCAGCCCCAGCATTTT
CASSVFRADQPQHF
>.|TRBJ2-3|TRBV10-3|.
TGTGCCATCAGTGAGTCGGCATTTACAGCGCAGTATTTT
CAISESAFTAQYF
>.|TRBJ1-1|TRBV30|.
TGTGCCTGGAGTGAAACAGGCGACACTGAAGCTTTCTTT
CAWSETGDTEAFF
>TRBD1|TRBJ2-2|TRBV6-4|few
TGTGCCAGCCGACGACAGGGAGATACCGGGGAGCTGTTTTTT
CASRRQGDTGELFF
>TRBD2|TRBJ2-2|TRBV9|.
TGTGCCAGCAGCGCCATAGCGGGAGCTGGCACCGGGGAGCTGTTTTTT
CASSAIAGAGTGELFF
>.|TRBJ2-7|TRBV29-1|.
TGCAGCGTTGTAGTCGGTGTTGGGGTTATAGTCGACGAGCAGTACTTC
CSVVVGVGVIVDEQYF
>TRBD2|TRBJ2-7|TRBV28|.
TGTGCCAGCAGTCCTACTAGCGGGAGGGCCGACTACGAGCAGTACTTC
CASSPTSGRADYEQYF
>TRBD2|TRBJ2-1|TRBV30|.
TGTGCCTGGAGTGTTAGTAGGACTAGCGGGAGGGCCGGGGAGCAGTTCTTC
CAWSVSRTSGRAGEQFF
>.|TRBJ2-5|TRBV4-3|.
TGCGCCAGCAGCCAAGCCCAGGGAGACAGGGGACTAGGGGAGACCCAGTACTTC
CASSQAQGDRGLGETQYF
>.|TRBJ1-4|TRBV13|few
TGTGCCAGCAGCTCTAGACAGACAACTAATGAAAAACTGTTTTTT
CASSSRQTTNEKLFF
>.|TRBJ2-3|TRBV30|.
TGTGCCGGGGGATCCGCAGATACGCAGTATTTT
CAGGSADTQYF
>.|TRBJ1-2|TRBV30|once
TGTGCCTGGAATAGTATCGGGGGCTATGGCTACACCTTC
CAWNSIGGYGYTF
>.|TRBJ1-3|TRBV6-1|.
TGTGCCAGCAGTGAATATTCTGGGTCCAGCTCTGGAAACACCATATATTTT
CASSEYSGSSSGNTIYF
>.|TRBJ1-5|TRBV5-1|.
TGCGCCAGCAGAAGGGACAGCAATCAGCCCCAGCATTTT
CASRRDSNQPQHF
>TRBD2|TRBJ2-7|TRBV5-6|.
TGTGCCTCTCAATCCCGGGGGGCCTACGAGCAGTACTTC
CASQSRGAYEQYF
>TRBD2|TRBJ2-7|TRBV19|once
TGTGCCAGTAGGACTAGCGGGAGCTCCTACGAGCAGTACTTC
CASRTSGSSYEQYF
>.|TRBJ2-7|TRBV15|once
TGTGCCACCAGCAGAGAGTCCGGCGAGCAGTACTTC
CATSRESGEQYF